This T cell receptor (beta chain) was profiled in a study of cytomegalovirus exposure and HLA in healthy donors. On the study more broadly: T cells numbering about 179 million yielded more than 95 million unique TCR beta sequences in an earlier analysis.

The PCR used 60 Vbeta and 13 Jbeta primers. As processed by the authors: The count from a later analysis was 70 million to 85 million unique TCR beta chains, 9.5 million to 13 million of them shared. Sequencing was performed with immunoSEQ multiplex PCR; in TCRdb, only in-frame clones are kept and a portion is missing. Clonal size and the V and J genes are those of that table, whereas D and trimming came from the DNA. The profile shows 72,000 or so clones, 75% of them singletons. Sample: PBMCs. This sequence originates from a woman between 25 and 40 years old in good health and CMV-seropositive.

CDR3 in DNA: TGTGCCAGCAGCTTAGAGGCGGCGGGAGGTCGAGAGACCCAGTACTTC. It yields the protein CASSLEAAGGRETQYF. The chain links TRBV7-9 to TRBJ2-5; 8 bases align to TRBD2. The length of the CDR3 is 16 residues. The V gene end was trimmed by 1 base and the J gene end by 4 bases; junction bases not matched to a gene: 8. CDR1 is SEHNR, CDR2 FQNEAQ, per germline (reference sequence).